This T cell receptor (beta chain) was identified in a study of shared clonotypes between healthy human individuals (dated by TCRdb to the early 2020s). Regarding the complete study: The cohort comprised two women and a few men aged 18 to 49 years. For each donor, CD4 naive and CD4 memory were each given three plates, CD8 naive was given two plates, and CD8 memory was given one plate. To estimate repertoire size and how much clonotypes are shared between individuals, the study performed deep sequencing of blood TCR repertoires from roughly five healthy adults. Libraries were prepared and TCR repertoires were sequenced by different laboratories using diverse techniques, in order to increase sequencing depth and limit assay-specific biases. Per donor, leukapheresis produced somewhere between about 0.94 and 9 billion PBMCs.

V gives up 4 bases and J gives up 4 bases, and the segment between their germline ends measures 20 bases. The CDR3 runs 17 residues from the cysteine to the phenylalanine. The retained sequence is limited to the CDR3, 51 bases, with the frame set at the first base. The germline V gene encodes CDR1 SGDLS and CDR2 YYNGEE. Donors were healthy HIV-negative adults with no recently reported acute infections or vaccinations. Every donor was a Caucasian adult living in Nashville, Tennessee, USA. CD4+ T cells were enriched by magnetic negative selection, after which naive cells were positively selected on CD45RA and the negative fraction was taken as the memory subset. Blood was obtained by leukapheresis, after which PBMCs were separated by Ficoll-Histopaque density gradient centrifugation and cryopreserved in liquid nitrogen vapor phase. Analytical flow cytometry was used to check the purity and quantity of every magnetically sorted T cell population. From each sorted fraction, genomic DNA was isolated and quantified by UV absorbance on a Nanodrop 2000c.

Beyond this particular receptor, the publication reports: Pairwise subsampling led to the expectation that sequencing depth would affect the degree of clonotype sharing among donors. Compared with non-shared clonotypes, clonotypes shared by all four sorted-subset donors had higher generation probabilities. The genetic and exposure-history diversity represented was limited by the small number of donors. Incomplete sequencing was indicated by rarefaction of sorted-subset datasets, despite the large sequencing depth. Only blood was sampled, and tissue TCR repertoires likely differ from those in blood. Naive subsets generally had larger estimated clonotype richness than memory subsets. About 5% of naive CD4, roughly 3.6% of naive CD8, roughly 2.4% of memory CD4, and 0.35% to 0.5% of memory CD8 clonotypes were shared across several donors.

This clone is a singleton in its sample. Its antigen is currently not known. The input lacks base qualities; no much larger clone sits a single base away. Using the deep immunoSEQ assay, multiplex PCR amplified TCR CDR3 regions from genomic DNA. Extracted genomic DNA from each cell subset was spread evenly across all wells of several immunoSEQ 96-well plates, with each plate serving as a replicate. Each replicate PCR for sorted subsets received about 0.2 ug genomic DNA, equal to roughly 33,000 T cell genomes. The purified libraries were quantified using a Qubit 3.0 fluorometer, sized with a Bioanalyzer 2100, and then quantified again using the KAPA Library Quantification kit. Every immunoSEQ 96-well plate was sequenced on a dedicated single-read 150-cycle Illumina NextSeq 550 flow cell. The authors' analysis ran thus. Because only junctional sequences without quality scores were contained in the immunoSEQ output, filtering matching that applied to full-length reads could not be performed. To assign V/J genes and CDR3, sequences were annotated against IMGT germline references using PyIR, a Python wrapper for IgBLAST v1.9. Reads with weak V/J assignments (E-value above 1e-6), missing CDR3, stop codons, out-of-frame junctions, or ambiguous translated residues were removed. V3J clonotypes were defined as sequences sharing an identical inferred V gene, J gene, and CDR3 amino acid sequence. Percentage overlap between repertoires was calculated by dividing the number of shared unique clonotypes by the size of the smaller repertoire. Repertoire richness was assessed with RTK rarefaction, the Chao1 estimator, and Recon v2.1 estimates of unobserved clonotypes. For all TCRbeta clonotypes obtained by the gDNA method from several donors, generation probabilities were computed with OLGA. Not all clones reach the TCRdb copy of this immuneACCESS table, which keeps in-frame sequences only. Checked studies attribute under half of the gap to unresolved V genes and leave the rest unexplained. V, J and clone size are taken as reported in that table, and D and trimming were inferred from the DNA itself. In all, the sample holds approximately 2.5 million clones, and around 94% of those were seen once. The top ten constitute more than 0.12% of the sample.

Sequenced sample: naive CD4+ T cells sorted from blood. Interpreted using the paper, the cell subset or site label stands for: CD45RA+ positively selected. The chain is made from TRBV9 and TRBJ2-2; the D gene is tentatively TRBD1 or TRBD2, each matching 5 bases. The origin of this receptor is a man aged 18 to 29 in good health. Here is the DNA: TGTGCCAGCAGCCCCACGGGGCGTGGGATCGGCACCGGGGAGCTGTTTTTT. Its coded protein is CASSPTGRGIGTGELFF.